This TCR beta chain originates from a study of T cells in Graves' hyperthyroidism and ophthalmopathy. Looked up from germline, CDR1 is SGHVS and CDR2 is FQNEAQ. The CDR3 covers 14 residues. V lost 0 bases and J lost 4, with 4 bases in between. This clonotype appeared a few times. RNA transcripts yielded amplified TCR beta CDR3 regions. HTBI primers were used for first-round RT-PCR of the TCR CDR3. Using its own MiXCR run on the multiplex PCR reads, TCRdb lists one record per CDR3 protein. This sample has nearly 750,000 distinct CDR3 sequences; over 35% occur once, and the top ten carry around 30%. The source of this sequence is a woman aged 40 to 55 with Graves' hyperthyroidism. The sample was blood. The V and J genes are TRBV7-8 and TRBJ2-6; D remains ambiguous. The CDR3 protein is CASSLARGANVLTF. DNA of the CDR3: TGTGCCAGCAGCTTAGCGAGGGGGGCCAACGTCCTGACTTTC.